This T cell receptor (beta chain) was identified during a study of blood T cell repertoires in COVID-19. About the research overall: The samples span acute and convalescent COVID-19 from the United States, Italy and Spain. Sources were T cells, B-cell-depleted T cells, or PBMCs; the material itself was cDNA or gDNA.

The count of this clone is one. In Seattle, patients joined the study during active infection and were tracked longitudinally. In the original analysis: Amplification of reference gene primers provided the estimated nucleated cell counts. Profiled with immunoSEQ multiplex PCR; TCRdb holds only in-frame clones, not every one. The V and J calls and the clone size are those of that table, but D and trimming were determined from the DNA. The table lists a few hundred thousand clones, 75% to 95% of them singletons. V was pared by 3 bases and J by 6 bases, with 9 bases between. In germline, CDR1 is LNHNV, CDR2 YYDKDF (reference sequence). The CDR3 sequence is 13 residues long.

The sample taken for sequencing was peripheral blood. The rearrangement links TRBV15 to TRBJ2-4; D might be TRBD2 (6 bases). This clonotype originated in a person under 35 with COVID-19, enrolled during active disease. CDR3 DNA sequence: TGTGCCACCAGCAGGGAGGGGCCAAACATTCAGTACTTC. This encodes CATSREGPNIQYF.